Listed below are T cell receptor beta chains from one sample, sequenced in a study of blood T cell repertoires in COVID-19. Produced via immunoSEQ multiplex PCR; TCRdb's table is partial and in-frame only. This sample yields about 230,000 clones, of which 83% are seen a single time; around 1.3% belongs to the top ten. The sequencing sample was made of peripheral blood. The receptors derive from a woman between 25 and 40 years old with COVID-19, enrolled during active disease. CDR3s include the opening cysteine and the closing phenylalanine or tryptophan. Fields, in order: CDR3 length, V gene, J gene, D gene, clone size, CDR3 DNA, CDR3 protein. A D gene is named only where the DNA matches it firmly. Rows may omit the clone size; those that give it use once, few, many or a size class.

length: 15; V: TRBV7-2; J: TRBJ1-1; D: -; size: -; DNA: TGTGCCAGCAGCTTAGAGGGAGGGATGAACACTGAAGCTTTCTTT; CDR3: CASSLEGGMNTEAFF
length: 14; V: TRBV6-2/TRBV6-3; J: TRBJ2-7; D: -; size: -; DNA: TGTGCCAGCAGTCCCCGGGACTGGTCCTACGAGCAGTACTTC; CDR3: CASSPRDWSYEQYF
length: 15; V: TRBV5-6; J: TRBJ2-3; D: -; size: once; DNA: TGTGCCAGCAGCGCAAAACGAGAGAGCACAGATACGCAGTATTTT; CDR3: CASSAKRESTDTQYF
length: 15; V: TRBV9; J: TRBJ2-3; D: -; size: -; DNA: TGTGCCAGCAGTAAGCGATGGGGGGGCACAGATACGCAGTATTTT; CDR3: CASSKRWGGTDTQYF
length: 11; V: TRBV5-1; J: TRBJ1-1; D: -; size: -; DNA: TGCGCCAGCAGAGAGGAGGGCAGAGCTTTCTTT; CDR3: CASREEGRAFF
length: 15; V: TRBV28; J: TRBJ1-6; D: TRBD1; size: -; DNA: TGTGCCAGCAGTTCAGGGACAGGGGTCAATTCACCCCTCCACTTT; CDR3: CASSSGTGVNSPLHF
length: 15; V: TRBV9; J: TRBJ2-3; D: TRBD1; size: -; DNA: TGTGCCAGCAGCGCACAGGGGGCGGTTGGAGATACGCAGTATTTT; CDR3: CASSAQGAVGDTQYF
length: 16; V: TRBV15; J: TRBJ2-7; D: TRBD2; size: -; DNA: TGTGCCACCAGCAGGCCACCGCGGCTAGCGGCCTACGAGCAGTACTTC; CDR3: CATSRPPRLAAYEQYF
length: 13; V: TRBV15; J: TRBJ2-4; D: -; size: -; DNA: TGTGCCACCAGCAGAGATGGAGGGGAGAACGGGGACTTC; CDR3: CATSRDGGENGDF
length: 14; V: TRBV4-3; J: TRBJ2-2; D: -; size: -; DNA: TGCGCCAGCAGCCAAGATGTCCTCACCGGGGAGCTGTTTTTT; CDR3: CASSQDVLTGELFF
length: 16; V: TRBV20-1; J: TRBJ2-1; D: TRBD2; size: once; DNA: TGCAGTGCTAGTCACCCGGGACTAGCGGTTAACAATGAGCAGTTCTTC; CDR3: CSASHPGLAVNNEQFF
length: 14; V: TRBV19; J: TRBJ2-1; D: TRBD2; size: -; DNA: TGTGCCAGTAGGGTTGGACTAGGAAACAATGAGCAGTTCTTC; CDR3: CASRVGLGNNEQFF
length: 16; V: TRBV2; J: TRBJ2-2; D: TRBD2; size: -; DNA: TGTGCCAGCAGGGAGAGGACTAGCGTGCGGACCGGGGAGCTGTTTTTT; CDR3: CASRERTSVRTGELFF
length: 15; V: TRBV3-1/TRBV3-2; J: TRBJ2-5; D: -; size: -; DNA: TGTGCCAGCAGCCAAGATGGTCTAGGGAGTGAGACCCAGTACTTC; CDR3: CASSQDGLGSETQYF
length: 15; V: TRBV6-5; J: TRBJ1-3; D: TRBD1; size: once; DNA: TGTGCCAGCAGCCGGGACAGATTCTCTGGAAACACCATATATTTT; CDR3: CASSRDRFSGNTIYF
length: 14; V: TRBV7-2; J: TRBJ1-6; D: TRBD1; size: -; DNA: TGTGCCAGCAGTTTGGACAGGGCAAATTCACCCCTCCACTTT; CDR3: CASSLDRANSPLHF
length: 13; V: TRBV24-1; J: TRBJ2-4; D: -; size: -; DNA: TGTGCCACCAGTGGTGAGGACAAAAACATTCAGTACTTC; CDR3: CATSGEDKNIQYF
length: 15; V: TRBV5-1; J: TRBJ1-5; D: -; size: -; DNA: TGCGCCAGCAGCTTGGGATTCGGGGACAATCAGCCCCAGCATTTT; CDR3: CASSLGFGDNQPQHF
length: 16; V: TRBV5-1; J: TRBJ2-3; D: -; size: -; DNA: TGCGCCAGCAGCTTGCAAGGGGTCAGGGCAACAGATACGCAGTATTTT; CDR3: CASSLQGVRATDTQYF
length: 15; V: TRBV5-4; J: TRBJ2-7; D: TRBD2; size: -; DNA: TGTGCCAGCAGAATAGCGGGAGGGAGCTCCTACGAGCAGTACTTC; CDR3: CASRIAGGSSYEQYF
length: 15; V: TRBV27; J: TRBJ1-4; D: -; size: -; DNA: TGTGCCAGCAGTCCATTTCGGGACACTCATGAAAAACTGTTTTTT; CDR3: CASSPFRDTHEKLFF
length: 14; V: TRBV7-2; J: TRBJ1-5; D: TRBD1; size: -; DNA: TGTGCCAGCAGCCCAGGGGGCCCTAATCAGCCCCAGCATTTT; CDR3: CASSPGGPNQPQHF
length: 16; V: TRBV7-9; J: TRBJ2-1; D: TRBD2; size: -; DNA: TGTGCCAGCAGCTCCGGCCCTCGGGGGGGCGAGGATGAGCAGTTCTTC; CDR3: CASSSGPRGGEDEQFF
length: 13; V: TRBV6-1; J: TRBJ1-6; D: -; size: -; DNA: TGTGCCAGCAGTGAACGGGAGGGATCACCCCTCCACTTT; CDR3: CASSEREGSPLHF
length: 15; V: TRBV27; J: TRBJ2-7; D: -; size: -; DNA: TGTGCCAGCAGTTTCGCGGGACCGGCCGGGGAGGAGCAGTACTTC; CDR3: CASSFAGPAGEEQYF
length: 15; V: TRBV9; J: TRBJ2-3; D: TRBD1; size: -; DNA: TGTGCCAGCAGCGGAACCGGGACAGGGTCAGATACGCAGTATTTT; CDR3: CASSGTGTGSDTQYF
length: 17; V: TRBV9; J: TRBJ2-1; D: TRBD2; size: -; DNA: TGTGCCAGCAGCGTAGCTTGGGGACTAGCGGGAGGTCGGGGGCAGTTCTTC; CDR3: CASSVAWGLAGGRGQFF
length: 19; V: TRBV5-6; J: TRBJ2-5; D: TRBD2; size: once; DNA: TGTGCCAGCAGCTTGTTGGGACTAGCGGGAGGCCTCTACCAAGAGACCCAGTACTTC; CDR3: CASSLLGLAGGLYQETQYF
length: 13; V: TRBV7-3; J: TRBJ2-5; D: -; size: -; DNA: TGTGCCAGCAGCCCGGGGGATCGGGAGACCCAGTACTTC; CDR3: CASSPGDRETQYF
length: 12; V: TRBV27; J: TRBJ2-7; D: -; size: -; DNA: TGTGCCAGCAGCCTGAGTCGGGGCGAGCAGTACTTC; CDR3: CASSLSRGEQYF
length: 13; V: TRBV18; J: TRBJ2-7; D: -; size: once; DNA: TGTGCCAGCTCACTACCCCCCTCCCACGAGCAGTACTTC; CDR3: CASSLPPSHEQYF
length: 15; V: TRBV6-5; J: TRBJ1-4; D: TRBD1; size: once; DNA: TGTGCCAGCAGCCGACTGGGACAGGGGAGTGAAAAACTGTTTTTT; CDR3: CASSRLGQGSEKLFF
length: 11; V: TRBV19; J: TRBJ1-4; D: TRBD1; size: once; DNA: TGTGCCAGTAGTCTGGGACAGGGTTTCTCTTTT; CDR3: CASSLGQGFSF
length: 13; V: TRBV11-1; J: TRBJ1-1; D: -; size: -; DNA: TGTGCCAGCAGCTTTATACAGGGCTCTGAAGCTTTCTTT; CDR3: CASSFIQGSEAFF
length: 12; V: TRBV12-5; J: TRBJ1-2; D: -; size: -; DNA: TGTGCTAGTGGTTTGGGGGAGCATGGCTACACCTTC; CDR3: CASGLGEHGYTF
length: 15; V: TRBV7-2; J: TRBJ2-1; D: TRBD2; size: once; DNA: TGTGCCAGCAGCTTAGGACTAGCGGGAGTGGGTGAGCAGTTCTTC; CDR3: CASSLGLAGVGEQFF
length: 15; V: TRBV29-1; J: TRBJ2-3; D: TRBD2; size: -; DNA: TGCAGCGTTGGCCCCGGGACTAGCTCCATACAGACGCAGTATTTT; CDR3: CSVGPGTSSIQTQYF
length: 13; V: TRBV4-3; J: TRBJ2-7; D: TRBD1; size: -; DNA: TGCGCCAGCAGCCAAAGGACAGGGGACGAGCAGTACTTC; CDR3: CASSQRTGDEQYF
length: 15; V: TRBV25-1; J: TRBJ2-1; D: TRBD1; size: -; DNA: TGTGCCAGCAGCCGATCCGGGACAGAGAGCAATGAGCAGTTCTTC; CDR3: CASSRSGTESNEQFF
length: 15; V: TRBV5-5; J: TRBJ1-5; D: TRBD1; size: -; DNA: TGTGCCAGCAGCTTGGATACAGGGGGCAATCAGCCCCAGCATTTT; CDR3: CASSLDTGGNQPQHF
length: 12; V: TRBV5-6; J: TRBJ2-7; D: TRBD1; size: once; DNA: TGTGCCAGCAGCTTGGGACGGGACAGGGTTTACTTC; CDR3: CASSLGRDRVYF
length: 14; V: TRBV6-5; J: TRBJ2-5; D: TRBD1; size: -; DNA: TGTGCCAGCAGTCCCGGACAGGGGAGGGAGACCCAGTACTTC; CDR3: CASSPGQGRETQYF
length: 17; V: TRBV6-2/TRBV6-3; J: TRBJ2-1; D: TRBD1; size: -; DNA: TGTGCCAGCAGTGCTGGACAGGGTAAATTTTCCTACAATGAGCAGTTCTTC; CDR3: CASSAGQGKFSYNEQFF
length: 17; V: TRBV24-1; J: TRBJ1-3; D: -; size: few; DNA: TGTGCCACTGCTCGGGGGTACCCAAGGATTTCTGGAAACACCATATATTTT; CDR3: CATARGYPRISGNTIYF
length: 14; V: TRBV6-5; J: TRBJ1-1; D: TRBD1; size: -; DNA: TGTGCCAGCAGTTACTCTGCGGGACAGGGGGCAGCTTTCTTT; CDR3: CASSYSAGQGAAFF
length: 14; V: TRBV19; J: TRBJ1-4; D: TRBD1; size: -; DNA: TGTGCCAGTAGACGGACAGGAGAAAATGAAAAACTGTTTTTT; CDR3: CASRRTGENEKLFF
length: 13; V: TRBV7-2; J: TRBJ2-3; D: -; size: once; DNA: TGTGCCAGCAGCGCAGGGGGCACAGATACGCAGTATTTT; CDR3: CASSAGGTDTQYF
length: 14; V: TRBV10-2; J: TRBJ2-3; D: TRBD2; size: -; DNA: TGCGCCAGCAGTCTAGCGGGAGTCACAGATACGCAGTATTTT; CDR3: CASSLAGVTDTQYF
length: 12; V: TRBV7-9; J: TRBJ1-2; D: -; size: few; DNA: TGTGCCAGCAGCCCGCCAGGGTTTGGCTACACCTTC; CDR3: CASSPPGFGYTF
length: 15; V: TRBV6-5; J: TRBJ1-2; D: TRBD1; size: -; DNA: TGTGCCAGCAGTTACTTGGGGACAGCGCCCTATGGCTACACCTTC; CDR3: CASSYLGTAPYGYTF
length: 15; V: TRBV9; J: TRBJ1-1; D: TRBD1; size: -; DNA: TGTGCCAGCAGCGTAGGGACAGGGACATTGGCTGAAGCTTTCTTT; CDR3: CASSVGTGTLAEAFF
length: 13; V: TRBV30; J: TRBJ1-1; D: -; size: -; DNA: TGTGCCTGGAGCTTCGGAGCCTACACTGAAGCTTTCTTT; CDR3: CAWSFGAYTEAFF
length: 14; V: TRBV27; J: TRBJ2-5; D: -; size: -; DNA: TGTGCCAGCAGTTTTGCGCTAGCTAGCGAGACCCAGTACTTC; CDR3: CASSFALASETQYF